Below are 13 T cell receptor beta chains sequenced from a single sample in a study of T cells after yellow fever vaccination. TCRdb re-analysed the 5' RACE reads in MiXCR, keeping a single row per CDR3 protein. Seen here are approximately 550,000 distinct CDR3 sequences, about 13% observed once, and the top ten hold roughly an eighth. The input for sequencing was PBMCs, taken on the day of the yellow fever booster vaccination. These receptors came from a young man who received the YFV17D yellow fever vaccine.

This clonotype was seen a handful of times. The J gene is TRBJ1-2, the V gene TRBV27; 9 nucleotides match TRBD1. Germline CDR1 MNHEY, CDR2 SMNVEV (reference sequence). V shed 6 bases, J shed 8 bases, and the junction held 7 bases outside the gene matches. The CDR3 is 13 residues long. The CDR3 loop reads CASRTTGGKGYTF. Here the CDR3 DNA reads TGTGCCAGCAGAACTACAGGGGGCAAAGGCTACACCTTC.

The genes are TRBV15 and TRBJ1-2; tentatively, D is TRBD1 (5 bases). Per germline, CDR1 LNHNV and CDR2 YYDKDF (reference sequence). The CDR3 covers 15 residues. V was trimmed by 7 bases and J by 2 bases, leaving 17 bases between them. CDR3 loop: CATTPKKGFNYGYTF. CDR3 DNA sequence: TGTGCCACCACCCCCAAGAAGGGGTTCAACTATGGCTACACCTTC.

This chain uses TRBV6-1 with TRBJ2-6; D gene ambiguous. CDR1 is MNHNS, CDR2 SASEGT, per germline. The CDR3 length is 13 residues. V was clipped by 8 bases and J by 1 base, with 6 bases between them. CDR3 region: CASVRSGANVLTF. In DNA form, the CDR3 reads TGTGCCAGCGTCCGTTCTGGGGCCAACGTCCTGACTTTC.

This clonotype has a handful of counts. The chain joins TRBV4-1 to TRBJ2-7; D is uncertain. The CDR3 sequence is 13 residues long. Germline values: CDR1 MGHRA, CDR2 YSYEKL. V was trimmed by 4 bases and J by 4 bases, leaving 11 bases between them. The CDR3 nucleotides read TGCGCCAGCAGCCCCCACAGTGGTTACGAGCAGTACTTC. It specifies CASSPHSGYEQYF.

This clonotype was found a few times. This rearrangement joins TRBV6-5 to TRBJ2-1; D gene uncertain. Trimming left V 2 bases short and J 0 bases short, with 5 bases between. The CDR3 loop spans 14 amino acids. Germline V gives CDR1 MNHEY, CDR2 SVGAGI. Here the CDR3 reads CASSYESSYNEQFF. For the CDR3, the DNA is TGTGCCAGCAGTTACGAGAGCTCCTACAATGAGCAGTTCTTC.

The chain links TRBV6-6 to TRBJ2-7, with D unclear. Germline CDR1 reads MNHNY; CDR2 reads SVGAGI (reference sequence). The CDR3 is 9 residues long. The V gene lost 8 bases and the J gene lost 5 bases, with 4 bases spanning the gap. The CDR3 DNA sequence: TGTGCCAGCGGGAACGAGCAGTACTTC. Translated: CASGNEQYF.

This clonotype was counted between two and nine times. The V call is TRBV12-3 or TRBV12-4, the J call TRBJ1-1, with 7 positions matching TRBD1. The CDR3 runs 14 residues. V gave up 5 bases and J gave up 4 bases; unmatched junction bases: 7. CDR3 nucleotide sequence: TGTGCCAGCAGTCAGAGACAGGGAGGCACTGAAGCTTTCTTT. Protein sequence: CASSQRQGGTEAFF.

The sample holds a few counts of this clonotype. The chain is built from TRBV7-2 and TRBJ2-4, with D possibly TRBD1 on 7 matching bases. This CDR3 has 15 amino acids. Trimming took off 6 bases at V and 7 bases at J, with 19 bases between the two ends. CDR1 is SGHTA and CDR2 is FQGNSA in the germline V gene. The DNA of the CDR3 is TGTGCCAGCAGGCGGGACAGCCAGGCCCCGAACATTCAGTACTTC. Translating it yields CASRRDSQAPNIQYF.

The table lists this clonotype with many counts. V and J are TRBV7-9 and TRBJ2-3; no clear D. Germline V gives CDR1 SEHNR, CDR2 FQNEAQ (reference sequence). The length of the CDR3 is 13 residues. The V and J ends lost 6 bases and 1 base respectively, with 8 bases between them. CDR3 DNA: TGTGCCAGCAGGCCGGCTGGCACAGATACGCAGTATTTT. The encoded protein is CASRPAGTDTQYF.

This chain joins TRBV19 and TRBJ1-5; the D is unclear. V was cut by 5 bases and J by 2 bases, with 13 bases left in between. This CDR3 is built from 15 residues. Germline-derived CDR1 and CDR2 are LNHDA and SQIVND (reference sequence). CDR3 DNA: TGTGCCAGTAGTTCACGGAGGTGGGGCAATCAGCCCCAGCATTTT. Its translation is CASSSRRWGNQPQHF.

The genes are TRBV12-3 or TRBV12-4 and TRBJ1-2, with D hard to call. CDR3 length equals 15 residues. The V gene lost 3 bases and the J gene lost 4 bases, with 15 bases spanning the gap. CDR3 in amino acids: CASSFLQTVAYGYTF. CDR3 in DNA: TGTGCCAGCAGTTTTTTGCAAACAGTGGCCTATGGCTACACCTTC.

This clonotype was picked up a small number of times. The rearrangement uses TRBV2 and TRBJ2-2; D is possibly TRBD2 (7 bases). Deletions cut 7 bases from V and 10 bases from J, with 19 bases between. CDR3 size: 14 residues. Germline V lookup: CDR1 SNHLY, CDR2 FYNNEI. The CDR3 protein is CASTAEGGASELFF. CDR3 coding DNA: TGTGCCAGCACCGCCGAGGGGGGGGCCTCGGAGCTGTTTTTT.

This clonotype was recorded a few times. The V gene is TRBV19, the J gene TRBJ2-7, with unresolved D. Germline V gene lookup returns CDR1 LNHDA and CDR2 SQIVND (reference sequence). The CDR3 has 16 residues. V lost 2 bases and J 2 bases, leaving 16 bases between the germline ends. CDR3 DNA: TGTGCCAGTAGTATAAGCTTCCGGCACCGAGCCTACGAGCAGTACTTC. It specifies CASSISFRHRAYEQYF.